This T cell receptor (beta chain) is drawn from a study of blood T cell repertoires in COVID-19. Study-wide context: There were acute and convalescent COVID-19 samples, and they came from the United States, Italy and Spain.

CDR1 is SNHLY, CDR2 FYNNEI, per germline. The V end lost 9 bases, the J end lost 7 bases, and 19 bases lay between the germline ends. The CDR3 has 14 amino acids. Profiling relied on immunoSEQ multiplex PCR, and the TCRdb table lists in-frame clones only, not all of them. This sample has hundreds of thousands of clones, with around 84% found just once. Seattle patients were enrolled while actively infected and followed longitudinally. The rearrangement links TRBV2 to TRBJ1-5, with D perhaps matching TRBD1 (5 bases). This TCR derives from a man aged 45-60 years with COVID-19, enrolled during active disease. What was sequenced was peripheral blood. The CDR3 sequence is CARRRRDSRQPQHF. CDR3 nucleotide sequence: TGTGCCAGAAGACGCAGGGATAGCAGACAGCCCCAGCATTTT. Filled out from reference TRBV2 and TRBJ1-5, the complete variable domain reads EPEVTQTPSHQVTQMGQEVILRCVPISNHLYFYWYRQILGQKVEFLVSFYNNEISEKSEIFDDQFSVERPDGSNFTLKIRSTKLEDSAMYFCARRRRDSRQPQHFGDGTRLSIL.